The 27 T cell receptor beta chains reported below all come from one sample, sequenced in a study of shared T cell receptors in the human thymus. TCRdb's table, derived via immunoSEQ multiplex PCR, lists solely in-frame clones and lacks some. The data hold about 500,000 clones, with roughly 74% observed a single time. The data also belong to a second study, concerning human thymus T cells.

The sample consisted of thymocytes. The source of these receptors is a boy less than two years old with a congenital heart defect.

In this sample, this clone turned up a few times. The V gene is TRBV4-3, the J gene TRBJ1-3, with D perhaps matching TRBD1 (6 bases). CDR3 length: 13 residues. V lost 3 bases and J 4 bases, leaving 7 bases between the germline ends. Per germline, CDR1 LGHNA and CDR2 YSLEER. CDR3: CASSQGTGNTIYF. Written as DNA, the CDR3 is TGCGCCAGCAGCCAGGGGACAGGAAACACCATATATTTT.

The V call is TRBV27, the J call TRBJ1-2; D is unclear. The V gene lost 7 bases and the J gene lost 2 bases, with 11 bases spanning the gap. Germline CDR1 MNHEY, CDR2 SMNVEV (reference sequence). The CDR3 consists of 13 residues. The chain's CDR3 is CASTLNPNYGYTF. DNA for the CDR3: TGTGCCAGCACACTCAACCCAAACTATGGCTACACCTTC.

The chain has TRBV27 and TRBJ2-1; D uncertain. Between the trimmed V and J ends, which lost 5 bases and 10 bases, there was a span of 9 bases. CDR3 length: 11 residues. CDR1 is MNHEY, CDR2 SMNVEV, per germline (reference sequence). Here the CDR3 DNA reads TGTGCCAGCAGTCTAGGAAGCGAGCAGTTCTTC. Protein sequence: CASSLGSEQFF.

This chain joins TRBV6-5 and TRBJ2-3, with D hard to call. The germline V gene has CDR1 MNHEY and CDR2 SVGAGI. V dropped 7 bases and J dropped 2 bases, with 10 bases sitting between them. The CDR3 is 13 amino acids. The CDR3 DNA follows: TGTGCCAGCACTAAAGTAGCCACAGATACGCAGTATTTT. This translates into CASTKVATDTQYF.

Worth noting for this clone: The junction departs from the called germline gene at one end, perhaps through a read error. This rearrangement joins TRBV14 to TRBJ2-7; no clear D. Looked up from germline, CDR1 is SGHDN and CDR2 is FVKESK. This CDR3 is built from 12 residues. The CDR3 is CASSQDGANRHF. Written as DNA, the CDR3 is TGTGCCAGCAGCCAAGATGGCGCAAACAGACACTTC.

V and J are TRBV5-6 and TRBJ2-7, with a tentative D call TRBD2 (6 bases). CDR3 length: 15 amino acids. Germline V CDR1 and CDR2: SGHDT, YYEEEE. Trimming stripped 6 bases from V and 3 bases from J, with 19 bases between. CDR3 sequence (DNA): TGTGCCAGCACCTCCCGAGCGGGCAGGCACTACGAGCAGTACTTC. The encoded protein is CASTSRAGRHYEQYF.

As concerns this clone: In this CDR3 the conserved last residue, phenylalanine or tryptophan, is missing, so a read error is likely. The chain is built from TRBV5-1 and TRBJ2-7; 12 nucleotides agree with TRBD2. The CDR3 loop spans 15 amino acids. CDR1 and CDR2 from the germline V gene are SGHRS and YFSETQ. Unmatched junction bases numbered 4, after V lost 4 bases and J lost 2 bases. CDR3 bases: TGCGCCAGCAGCAGGGGACTAGCGGGTACCTACGAGCAGTACCTC. Translated, it gives CASSRGLAGTYEQYL.

The chain employs TRBV6-1 and TRBJ1-1; 9 bases agree with TRBD1. Germline CDR1 reads MNHNS; CDR2 reads SASEGT. V lost 3 bases and J lost 0; bases outside the gene matches: 8. The CDR3 runs 17 residues. In DNA, the CDR3 is TGTGCCAGCAGTGATGACAGGGGGAGTGGGATGAACACTGAAGCTTTCTTT. Encoded protein: CASSDDRGSGMNTEAFF.

A note on this clone: Within the sample, other DNA sequences also encode this same CDR3. The chain joins TRBV15 to TRBJ1-1; no definite D call. CDR1 is LNHNV and CDR2 is YYDKDF in the germline V gene (reference sequence). The V end was cut by 6 bases, the J end by 1 base, with 15 bases between. This CDR3 has 15 residues. Here the CDR3 reads CATRGAGGPNTEAFF. The CDR3 DNA reads as TGTGCCACCAGAGGAGCGGGCGGCCCGAACACTGAAGCTTTCTTT.

This sequence joins TRBV13 and TRBJ2-1; D perhaps matches TRBD1 (6 bases). CDR1 and CDR2 (germline): PRHDT, FYEKMQ (reference sequence). The V gene lost 1 base and the J gene lost 3 bases, with 16 bases spanning the gap. The CDR3 covers 17 residues. This chain's CDR3 is CASSLEGEHPDYNEQFF. Written as DNA, the CDR3 is TGTGCCAGCAGCTTAGAGGGGGAACACCCAGACTACAATGAGCAGTTCTTC.

The chain recombines TRBV4-2 with TRBJ2-7; D uncertain. Trimming removed 0 bases at V and 3 bases at J, with 9 bases between. This CDR3 comprises 14 residues. Germline V CDR1 and CDR2: LGHNA, YNFKEQ. The CDR3 DNA reads TGTGCCAGCAGCCAAGAGCAAGCGAACTACGAGCAGTACTTC. Amino acid sequence: CASSQEQANYEQYF.

This chain connects TRBV6-1 to TRBJ1-2; the D is unclear. V shed 6 bases and J shed 7 bases, with 12 bases lying between them. Per the germline V gene, CDR1 is MNHNS and CDR2 is SASEGT. The CDR3 totals 12 residues. The CDR3 protein is CASSPMEAGYTF. CDR3 nucleotides: TGTGCCAGCAGCCCCATGGAGGCTGGCTACACCTTC.

This chain joins TRBV6-1 and TRBJ2-3; 8 bases are shared with TRBD2. The CDR3 consists of 15 residues. Germline values: CDR1 MNHNS, CDR2 SASEGT. V was pared by 7 bases and J by 4 bases, with 10 bases of the junction left unmatched. In DNA form, the CDR3 reads TGTGCCAGCACCCCCTTAGCGGGACGAGCAGATACGCAGTATTTT. Protein sequence: CASTPLAGRADTQYF.

The CDR3 DNA sequence: TGTGCCACCATCCTAGGGACTAGCGGGACAAATGAGCAGTTCTTC. Its protein is CATILGTSGTNEQFF. The chain combines TRBV7-2 with TRBJ2-1; TRBD2 agrees at 13 bases. V shed 10 bases, J shed 7 bases, and the junction held 10 bases outside the gene matches. The germline V gene has CDR1 SGHTA and CDR2 FQGNSA. The CDR3 covers 15 residues.

V and J are TRBV5-4 and TRBJ2-2; 8 bases are shared with TRBD2. CDR1 and CDR2 (germline): SGHNT, YYREEE (reference sequence). The CDR3 is 13 amino acids. In DNA form, the CDR3 reads TGTGTTTCGAGCGGGGGCCGGGGCGGGGAGCTGTTTTTT. Translated, it gives CVSSGGRGGELFF.

The rearrangement links TRBV14 to TRBJ1-5; TRBD1 might be the D (6 bases). The CDR3 has 15 residues. The V gene's germline CDR1 is SGHDN and CDR2 FVKESK. The V gene lost 4 bases and the J gene lost 7 bases, with 17 bases spanning the gap. The CDR3 loop reads CASSPPGGQGQPQHF. The CDR3 DNA follows: TGTGCCAGCAGCCCACCCGGGGGGCAGGGGCAGCCCCAGCATTTT.

The chain carries TRBV4-2 and TRBJ2-7, with 10 bases that match TRBD2. Germline values: CDR1 LGHNA, CDR2 YNFKEQ. The CDR3 spans 15 residues. The junction had 6 bases not matched to a gene; V was cut back by 6 bases and J by 1 base. CDR3 region: CASRGGTSESYEQYF. CDR3 nucleotide sequence: TGTGCCAGCAGGGGAGGGACTAGCGAATCCTACGAGCAGTACTTC.

With regard to this clone: Other DNA sequences in the same sample also yield this CDR3. The J gene is TRBJ1-3, the V gene TRBV6-1, with unresolved D. Trimming cost V 8 bases and J 0 bases, with 5 bases left between them. This CDR3 has 12 residues. Germline CDR1 and CDR2: MNHNS and SASEGT. CDR3 region: CASSVSGNTIYF. CDR3 nucleotides: TGTGCCAGCTCCGTCTCTGGAAACACCATATATTTT.

Remarks on this clone: One end of the junction varies from germline; a read error may be responsible. The CDR3 region is CAGRQGPYEQYF. In nucleotides, the CDR3 is TGTGCCGGGAGACAGGGCCCGTACGAGCAGTACTTC. This chain connects TRBV30 to TRBJ2-7, with TRBD1 identical over 7 bases. This CDR3 has 12 amino acids. Looked up from germline, CDR1 is GTSNPN and CDR2 is SVGIG (reference sequence). Filled out from reference TRBV30 and TRBJ2-7, the complete variable domain reads SQTIHQWPATLVQPVGSPLSLECTVEGTSNPNLYWYRQAAGRGLQLLFYSVGIGQISSEVPQNLSASRPQDRQFILSSKKLLLSDSGFYLCAGRQGPYEQYFGPGTRLTVT.

The CDR3 sequence: CASSSLVVAGLPDTQYF. Here the CDR3 DNA reads TGTGCCAGCAGCTCCCTGGTGGTAGCGGGACTCCCAGATACGCAGTATTTT. The chain employs TRBV5-4 and TRBJ2-3, with 8 bases identical to TRBD2. Germline lookup yields CDR1 SGHNT and CDR2 YYREEE (reference sequence). CDR3 length: 17 residues. After removal of 3 bases from V and 4 bases from J, the junction contained 13 bases not matched to a gene. The full variable domain, completed using reference TRBV5-4 and TRBJ2-3, is ETGVTQSPTHLIKTRGQQVTLRCSSQSGHNTVSWYQQALGQGPQFIFQYYREEENGRGNFPPRFSGLQFPNYSSELNVNALELDDSALYLCASSSLVVAGLPDTQYFGPGTRLTVL.

The chain links TRBV4-3 to TRBJ2-2; unclear D gene. The CDR3 runs 15 residues. Trimming pared 1 base from V and 6 bases from J, leaving 12 bases between. The V gene's germline CDR1 is LGHNA and CDR2 YSLEER. CDR3 amino acids: CASSQGSRPAGELFF. DNA of the CDR3: TGCGCCAGCAGCCAAGGGTCTCGTCCGGCCGGGGAGCTGTTTTTT.

The chain employs TRBV10-3 and TRBJ1-2, with 12 positions matching TRBD1. The CDR3 spans 16 residues. Germline values: CDR1 ENHRY, CDR2 SYGVKD. V lost 0 bases and J lost 8; bases outside the gene matches: 7. The CDR3 protein is CAISESGGQGARGYTF. In nucleotides, the CDR3 is TGTGCCATCAGTGAGTCAGGGGGACAGGGGGCGCGAGGCTACACCTTC.

This chain uses TRBV14 with TRBJ1-1; 7 bases line up with TRBD1. Germline assignment: CDR1 SGHDN and CDR2 FVKESK. J lost 0 bases, V lost 0 bases, and 7 bases had no gene match. The CDR3 totals 17 residues. This CDR3 reads CASSQDRGQSMNTEAFF. CDR3 coding DNA: TGTGCCAGCAGCCAAGACCGGGGACAGAGCATGAACACTGAAGCTTTCTTT. The full variable domain, completed using reference TRBV14 and TRBJ1-1, is EAGVTQFPSHSVIEKGQTVTLRCDPISGHDNLYWYRRVMGKEIKFLLHFVKESKQDESGMPNNRFLAERTGGTYSTLKVQPAELEDSGVYFCASSQDRGQSMNTEAFFGQGTRLTVV.

V and J are TRBV10-3 and TRBJ2-3; 13 positions agree with TRBD2. Germline lookup yields CDR1 ENHRY and CDR2 SYGVKD. The J segment lost 0 bases and the V segment lost 2 bases, leaving 2 bases of the junction unmatched. This CDR3 is 17 amino acids long. This chain's CDR3 is CAISEGLAGESTDTQYF. In DNA form, the CDR3 reads TGTGCCATCAGTGAGGGACTAGCGGGAGAAAGCACAGATACGCAGTATTTT.

This clone was observed a single time. The V gene is TRBV9, the J gene TRBJ1-4, with D maybe TRBD1 (6 bases). The CDR3 spans 14 residues. The V end lost 0 bases, the J end lost 8 bases, and 11 bases lay between the germline ends. The germline V gene has CDR1 SGDLS and CDR2 YYNGEE. The CDR3 DNA follows: TGTGCCAGCAGCGTAGGGGCAGGGGACGAAAAACTGTTTTTT. The encoded protein is CASSVGAGDEKLFF.

The gene calls are TRBV7-9 and TRBJ2-1, with TRBD2 matching 9 bases. V lost 2 bases, J lost 6 bases, and 8 bases stayed unmatched. CDR1 is SEHNR and CDR2 is FQNEAQ in the germline V gene (reference sequence). This CDR3 is 16 amino acids long. The CDR3 nucleotides read TGTGCCAGCAGCTTATGGGAGACTAGCGGATTCAATGAGCAGTTCTTC. Translation gives CASSLWETSGFNEQFF.

V usage is TRBV5-1 and J usage is TRBJ2-7; D is possibly TRBD2 (5 bases). The CDR3 is 14 residues long. Germline assignment: CDR1 SGHRS and CDR2 YFSETQ. V was trimmed by 0 bases and J by 2 bases, leaving 9 bases between them. CDR3 in DNA: TGCGCCAGCAGCTTGGGAGGGTTAACCTACGAGCAGTACTTC. This sequence encodes CASSLGGLTYEQYF.